The sequence of this T cell receptor beta chain was determined in a study of T cells after somatic rescue of genetic block. Trimming cost V 4 bases and J 5 bases; bases outside gene matches: 15. The CDR3 has 18 amino acids. CDR1 is SGHNT and CDR2 is YENEEA in the germline V gene. Sequenced by immunoSEQ multiplex PCR; TCRdb stores in-frame clones only, minus some. The data contain some 67,000 clones, about 92% of them singletons. V is TRBV11-3 and J is TRBJ2-1; 9 bases match TRBD2. The specimen sequenced was peripheral blood mononuclear cells (PBMCs). This clonotype was sampled from a man aged 40-50 years. In DNA form, the CDR3 reads TGTGCCAGCAGCTCCACAGCGGGGGGCTCCCTCAGGGACAATGAGCAGTTCTTC. Its protein product is CASSSTAGGSLRDNEQFF.